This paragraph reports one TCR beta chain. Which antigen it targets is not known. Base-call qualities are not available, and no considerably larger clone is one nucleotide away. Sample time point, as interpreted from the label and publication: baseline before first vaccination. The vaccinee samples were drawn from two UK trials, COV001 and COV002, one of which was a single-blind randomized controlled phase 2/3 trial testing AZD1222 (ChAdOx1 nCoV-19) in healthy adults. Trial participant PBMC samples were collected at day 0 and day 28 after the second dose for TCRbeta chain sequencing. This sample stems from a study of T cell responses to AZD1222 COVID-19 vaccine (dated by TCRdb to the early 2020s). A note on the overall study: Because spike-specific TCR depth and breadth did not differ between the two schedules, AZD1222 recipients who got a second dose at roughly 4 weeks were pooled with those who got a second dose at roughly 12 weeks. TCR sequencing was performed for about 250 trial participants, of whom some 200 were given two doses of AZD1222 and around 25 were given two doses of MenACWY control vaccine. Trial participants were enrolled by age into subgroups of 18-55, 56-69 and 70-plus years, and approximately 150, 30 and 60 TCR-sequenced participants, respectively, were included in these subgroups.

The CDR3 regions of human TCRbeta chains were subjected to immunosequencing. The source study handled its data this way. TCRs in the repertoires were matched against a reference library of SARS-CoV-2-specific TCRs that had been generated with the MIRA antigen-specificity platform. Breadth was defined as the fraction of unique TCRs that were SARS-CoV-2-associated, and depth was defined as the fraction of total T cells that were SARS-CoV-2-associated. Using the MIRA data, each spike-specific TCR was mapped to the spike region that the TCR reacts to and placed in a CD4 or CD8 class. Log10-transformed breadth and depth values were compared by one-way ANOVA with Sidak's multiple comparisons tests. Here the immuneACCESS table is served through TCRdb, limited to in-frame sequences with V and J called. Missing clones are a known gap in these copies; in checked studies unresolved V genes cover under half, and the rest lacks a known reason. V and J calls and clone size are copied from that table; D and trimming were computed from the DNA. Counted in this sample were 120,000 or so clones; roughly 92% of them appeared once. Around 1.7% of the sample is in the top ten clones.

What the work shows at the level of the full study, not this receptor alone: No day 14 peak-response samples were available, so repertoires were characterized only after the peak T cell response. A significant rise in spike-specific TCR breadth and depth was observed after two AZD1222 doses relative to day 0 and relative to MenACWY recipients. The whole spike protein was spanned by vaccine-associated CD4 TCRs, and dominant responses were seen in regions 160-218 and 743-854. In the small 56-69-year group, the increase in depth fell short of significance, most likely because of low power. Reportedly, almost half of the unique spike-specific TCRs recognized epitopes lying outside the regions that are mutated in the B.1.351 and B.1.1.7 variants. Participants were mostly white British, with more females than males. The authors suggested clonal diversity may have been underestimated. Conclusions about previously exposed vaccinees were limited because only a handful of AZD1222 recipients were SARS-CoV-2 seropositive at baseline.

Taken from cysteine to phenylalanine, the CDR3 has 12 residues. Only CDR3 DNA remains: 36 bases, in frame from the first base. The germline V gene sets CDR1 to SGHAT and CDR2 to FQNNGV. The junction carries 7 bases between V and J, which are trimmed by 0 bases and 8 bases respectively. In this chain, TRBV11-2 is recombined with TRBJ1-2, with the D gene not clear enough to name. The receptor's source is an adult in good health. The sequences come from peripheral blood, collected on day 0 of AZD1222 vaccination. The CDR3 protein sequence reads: CASSLEWGGYTF. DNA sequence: TGTGCCAGCAGCTTAGAGTGGGGAGGCTACACCTTC.